This T cell receptor beta chain was found in a study of shared clonotypes between healthy human individuals. Unsorted samples used about 90 million PBMCs for genomic DNA. V was pared by 6 bases and J by 0 bases, with 18 bases between. The CDR3 contains 16 residues. Germline CDR1 KGHSH, CDR2 LQKENI. Running of the assay took place at deep level. Ten immunoSEQ deep assay plates were used to sequence the DNA of unsorted PBMCs. TCRdb's table, derived via immunoSEQ multiplex PCR, lists solely in-frame clones and lacks some. The repertoire includes 400,000 to 600,000 clones, around 79% of them detected once, and approximately 12% sits in the top ten.

Sequences were obtained from PBMCs. The receptor was isolated from a woman between 40 and 50 years old in good health. Some clones in this sample may be carry-over from other donors' samples. The rearrangement links TRBV18 to TRBJ2-7; TRBD2 is a possible D gene (6 bases). The CDR3 sequence is CASSSTISGLSYEQYF. CDR3 sequence (DNA): TGTGCCAGCTCGTCAACGATTAGCGGCCTCTCCTACGAGCAGTACTTC.